These 8 T cell receptor beta chains share one sample of origin, sequenced in a study of T-cell reconstitution after alpha-beta-depleted transplantation in children. A TCRbeta library incorporating unique molecular identifiers was prepared. MiXCR, run by TCRdb on the PCR reads, gives a single entry per CDR3 protein. The repertoire has about 370,000 distinct CDR3 sequences, around 21% of them found once; the top ten carry approximately 3.8%. The sample in question was PBMCs from the stem cell graft donor, obtained from the stem cell graft. Receptor source: a human donor who donated a stem cell graft to a child with acute myeloid leukemia.

This clonotype was detected a few times. The genes are TRBV20-1 and TRBJ2-6, with D possibly being TRBD1 (6 bases). V lost 2 bases and J 0 bases, leaving 20 bases between the germline ends. The length of the CDR3 is 19 residues. CDR1 is DFQATT, CDR2 SNEGSKA, per germline (reference sequence). CDR3 bases: TGCAGTGCTAGAAAGGCAGGGGTATATAGTGGCTCTGGGGCCAACGTCCTGACTTTC. Translating it yields CSARKAGVYSGSGANVLTF.

This clonotype was found many times. J is TRBJ1-2 and V is TRBV29-1; no definite D call. The V gene lost 1 base and the J gene lost 3 bases, with 18 bases spanning the gap. The CDR3 spans 16 residues. Looked up from germline, CDR1 is SQVTM and CDR2 is ANQGSEA. CDR3 nucleotides: TGCAGCGTTGAAGTCTCTCAGTTGTGGACCTACTATGGCTACACCTTC. Amino acid sequence: CSVEVSQLWTYYGYTF.

This clonotype was observed a few times. The chain employs TRBV2 and TRBJ1-1, with TRBD1 as a possible D gene (5 bases). The V end was cut by 3 bases, the J end by 2 bases, with 13 bases between. Germline CDR1 and CDR2: SNHLY and FYNNEI. The CDR3 runs 15 residues. CDR3 sequence reads: CASSERGAPNTEAFF. The CDR3 nucleotides are TGTGCCAGCAGTGAGCGTGGGGCACCTAACACTGAAGCTTTCTTT.

CDR3 region: CASSFTGGQGETQYF. For the CDR3, the DNA is TGCGCCAGCAGCTTCACAGGGGGCCAGGGAGAGACCCAGTACTTC. This chain joins TRBV5-1 and TRBJ2-5, with 9 bases lining up with TRBD1. The ends lost 2 bases at V and 4 bases at J; junction bases unmatched: 6. The CDR3 spans 15 residues. CDR1 is SGHRS, CDR2 YFSETQ, per germline.

This clonotype was detected many times. The CDR3, as DNA: TGTGCCAGCAGCTCCCGACTTGGCGAGCAGTACTTC. Translating it yields CASSSRLGEQYF. J is TRBJ2-7 and V is TRBV7-9; D unresolved. The V end was cut by 4 bases, the J end by 6 bases, with 10 bases between. Germline-derived CDR1 and CDR2 are SEHNR and FQNEAQ (reference sequence). The CDR3 is made up of 12 amino acids. The complete variable domain, with remaining parts taken from reference TRBV7-9 and TRBJ2-7, reads DTGVSQNPRHKITKRGQNVTFRCDPISEHNRLYWYRQTLGQGPEFLTYFQNEAQLEKSRLLSDRFSAERPKGSFSTLEIQRTEQGDSAMYLCASSSRLGEQYFGPGTRLTVT.

This clonotype occurred a few times. The rearrangement links TRBV7-9 to TRBJ2-7; no firm D call. CDR1 is SEHNR and CDR2 is FQNEAQ in the germline V gene (reference sequence). The V end was cut by 2 bases, the J end by 3 bases, with 8 bases between. The CDR3 runs 13 residues. This CDR3 is CASSLSPHYEQYF. The CDR3 DNA reads TGTGCCAGCAGCTTATCTCCCCACTACGAGCAGTACTTC.

This clonotype was seen more than once but under ten times. The chain recombines TRBV7-2 with TRBJ1-1, with D unresolved. V lost 0 bases to trimming and J lost 1 base, with 6 bases between them. CDR1 and CDR2 (germline): SGHTA, FQGNSA. This CDR3 is built from 14 residues. The CDR3 loop is CASSLAQQNTEAFF. CDR3 bases: TGTGCCAGCAGCTTAGCGCAGCAGAACACTGAAGCTTTCTTT.

The chain carries TRBV7-8 and TRBJ2-7, with 12 bases identical to TRBD2. This CDR3 is 19 amino acids long. V lost 5 bases and J lost 0; bases outside the gene matches: 14. Looked up from germline, CDR1 is SGHVS and CDR2 is FQNEAQ. CDR3 protein: CASSDSGLAGPESSYEQYF. DNA for the CDR3: TGTGCCAGCAGCGATTCGGGACTAGCGGGCCCCGAAAGCTCCTACGAGCAGTACTTC.